The 15 T cell receptor beta chains below come from one sample, sequenced in a study of Graves' ophthalmopathy and Graves' hyperthyroidism. As the template, RNA transcripts were used to amplify TCR beta CDR3 regions. Amplification began with first-round RT-PCR using HTBI primers, then second-round multiplex PCR was performed. TCRdb reprocessed the multiplex PCR reads via MiXCR and lists one record per CDR3 protein. Seen here are over 500,000 distinct CDR3 sequences, about 20% observed once, and the top ten hold more than 5.5%. The sequenced material came from peripheral blood. These receptor sequences come from a woman under 30 with stable Graves' hyperthyroidism. Some clones in this sample may be carry-over from other donors' samples.

This clonotype was recorded many times. This chain connects TRBV12-3 or TRBV12-4 to TRBJ2-2, with D possibly being TRBD1 (5 bases). Trimming pared 6 bases from V and 7 bases from J, leaving 9 bases between. CDR3 size: 12 residues. CDR3 bases: TGTGCCAGCAGATCAGGGTACGGGGAGCTGTTTTTT. Its translation: CASRSGYGELFF.

CDR3 in DNA: TGTGCCAGCAGTTCTCGGGTATCCTCTTATGGCTACACCTTC. Its translation: CASSSRVSSYGYTF. This sequence joins TRBV27 and TRBJ1-2; D is unclear. The V end lost 4 bases, the J end lost 5 bases, and 14 bases lay between the germline ends. Germline assignment: CDR1 MNHEY and CDR2 SMNVEV (reference sequence). This CDR3 contains 14 residues.

In its sample, this clonotype was seen many times. The V and J genes are TRBV28 and TRBJ1-5; D possibly corresponds to TRBD1 (6 bases). Germline CDR1 and CDR2: MDHEN and SYDVKM. The CDR3 sequence is 16 residues long. The V end lost 4 bases, the J end lost 3 bases, and 16 bases lay between the germline ends. CDR3 nucleotides: TGTGCCAGCAGTTACGCGGACAGAAGAGTCAATCAGCCCCAGCATTTT. As protein: CASSYADRRVNQPQHF.

This clonotype was seen repeatedly, ten times or more. The V call is TRBV5-1, the J call TRBJ1-6; 11 nucleotides agree with TRBD1. The CDR3 has 15 amino acids. V lost 4 bases and J lost 9; bases outside the gene matches: 6. Germline CDR1 and CDR2: SGHRS and YFSETQ. The CDR3 bases are TGCGCCAGCAGCGCCGGACAGGGGGCGCGTTCACCCCTCCACTTT. Its protein product is CASSAGQGARSPLHF.

This clonotype has more than one count but fewer than ten. The chain has TRBV18 and TRBJ1-2; 10 bases agree with TRBD1. The CDR3 loop spans 15 amino acids. Trimming cost V 4 bases and J 3 bases; bases outside gene matches: 5. CDR1 and CDR2 from the germline V gene are KGHSH and LQKENI. CDR3 sequence: CASSLYGTGDYGYTF. The CDR3 DNA sequence: TGTGCCAGCTCACTATACGGGACAGGGGACTATGGCTACACCTTC.

This chain links TRBV12-3 or TRBV12-4 with TRBJ2-7; 8 bases fit TRBD1. The CDR3 spans 14 residues. V trimming: 6 bases; J trimming: 3 bases; junction bases outside the gene matches: 7. CDR3 loop: CASRQRQGRYEQYF. DNA for the CDR3: TGTGCCAGCAGGCAGAGACAGGGGCGCTACGAGCAGTACTTC.

This clonotype has at least ten counts. The V call is TRBV2, the J call TRBJ2-2; TRBD1 or TRBD2 may be the D gene (5 bases each). Trimming stripped 2 bases from V and 2 bases from J, with 12 bases between. Germline CDR1 SNHLY, CDR2 FYNNEI. This CDR3 is 16 amino acids long. The CDR3 coding sequence is TGTGCCAGCAGTGAAACCCGGGGCGGTAACACCGGGGAGCTGTTTTTT. It translates to CASSETRGGNTGELFF.

This clonotype has a count of ten or more. In DNA form, the CDR3 reads TGTGCCACCAGCAGAGGACAGGGAACCTACGAGCAGTACTTC. Amino acid sequence: CATSRGQGTYEQYF. The V and J genes are TRBV15 and TRBJ2-7; the match to TRBD1 covers 7 bases. J gave up 2 bases and V 1 base, and 2 bases lay outside the gene matches. This CDR3 comprises 14 residues. Germline V lookup: CDR1 LNHNV, CDR2 YYDKDF (reference sequence).

This clonotype was observed at least ten times. The gene calls are TRBV6-1 and TRBJ2-7; 8 bases line up with TRBD1. Germline lookup yields CDR1 MNHNS and CDR2 SASEGT. The trim removed 7 bases at V and 4 bases at J, leaving 6 bases unmatched. The CDR3 totals 13 residues. In DNA form, the CDR3 reads TGTGCCAGCACCGGACAGGGAGAATACGAGCAGTACTTC. Amino acid sequence: CASTGQGEYEQYF.

This clonotype was recorded at least ten times. The chain joins TRBV20-1 to TRBJ2-4, with D possibly TRBD1 on 6 matching bases. The length of the CDR3 is 14 residues. Germline CDR1 is DFQATT and CDR2 is SNEGSKA (reference sequence). V was cut by 6 bases and J by 2 bases, with 14 bases left in between. The CDR3 is CSATLGDTKNIQYF. The CDR3 bases are TGCAGTGCCACCCTCGGGGACACCAAAAACATTCAGTACTTC.

V and J are TRBV6-1 and TRBJ2-7; 7 nucleotides align to TRBD2. The CDR3 totals 15 residues. The ends lost 5 bases at V and 4 bases at J; junction bases unmatched: 11. The V gene's germline CDR1 is MNHNS and CDR2 SASEGT. As DNA, the CDR3 is TGTGCCAGCAGTCCATCGTTTGCGGGGGTATACGAGCAGTACTTC. It yields the protein CASSPSFAGVYEQYF.

This sequence joins TRBV14 and TRBJ2-6; no reliable D call. The CDR3 has 15 amino acids. V was cut by 4 bases and J by 1 base, with 8 bases left in between. From germline, CDR1 is SGHDN and CDR2 FVKESK. The DNA for the CDR3 is TGTGCCAGCAGCCCCCCAGGTTCTGGGGCCAACGTCCTGACTTTC. Its protein product is CASSPPGSGANVLTF.

This clonotype was seen many times. The genes are TRBV10-3 and TRBJ1-2, with D possibly matching TRBD1 (5 bases). This CDR3 has 13 residues. The germline V gene has CDR1 ENHRY and CDR2 SYGVKD. Trimming left V 6 bases short and J 4 bases short, with 12 bases between. This CDR3 is CAIRDDGTYGYTF. CDR3 bases: TGTGCCATCAGGGACGACGGGACCTATGGCTACACCTTC.

The table lists this clonotype with many counts. The J gene is TRBJ2-7, the V gene TRBV20-1, with TRBD2 matching 10 bases. The junction had 7 bases not matched to a gene; V was cut back by 6 bases and J by 2 bases. Germline CDR1 reads DFQATT; CDR2 reads SNEGSKA (reference sequence). The CDR3 has 14 residues. CDR3 nucleotide sequence: TGCAGTGCCACACAGCGGGAGGGCACCTACGAGCAGTACTTC. Translation gives CSATQREGTYEQYF.

This clonotype was seen ten or more times. This chain joins TRBV9 and TRBJ1-1, with no clear D. Germline CDR1 SGDLS, CDR2 YYNGEE. Trimming cost V 5 bases and J 0 bases, with 17 bases left between them. The CDR3 loop spans 16 amino acids. The CDR3 loop reads CASSFTSGRVNTEAFF. In nucleotides, the CDR3 is TGTGCCAGCAGTTTCACATCAGGAAGGGTGAACACTGAAGCTTTCTTT.